This T cell receptor (beta chain) derives from a study of beta chain features in type 1 diabetes. Study-wide points: Moderate yet significant TCRB CDR3 shortening was seen in Type 1 diabetes patients in all four CD4+ subsets.

Sorted cells reached over 95% purity in every population. V lost 5 bases, J lost 4 bases, and 17 bases lay in between. Per germline, CDR1 SEHNR and CDR2 FQNEAQ (reference sequence). CDR3 length equals 16 residues. This clone showed up many times. The antigen is undetermined. The entirety of the isolated RNA underwent reverse transcription, so expressed TCRB transcripts were sequenced. Clones were read by immunoSEQ multiplex PCR, and TCRdb kept only the in-frame ones, dropping some. The table includes over 150,000 clones, roughly 8% detected once. This chain uses TRBV7-9 with TRBJ2-2; D call uncertain. Sequencing input: central memory CD4+ T cells from blood. The TCR sequence derives from a woman aged 18-29 years with type 1 diabetes. The CDR3 sequence: CASSPTHGRITGELFF. In DNA, the CDR3 is TGTGCCAGCAGCCCGACGCATGGCAGGATCACCGGGGAGCTGTTTTTT.